Listed here are 21 T cell receptor beta chains from one sample, sequenced in a study of identical twins (dated by TCRdb to 2016 to 2017). Libraries were built with 5' RACE. Sequencing used an Illumina HiSeq 2000. TCRdb cleaned the public reads at Q25 with fastp, built clones with MiXCR and kept in-frame beta chains. Each entry is one CDR3 protein sequence, shown with its most common DNA and genes. The sample data list 750,000 to 950,000 distinct CDR3 sequences, and more than 9% of these were observed just once. The ten largest clones take up around 1.5% of the sample. These data are also associated with another study on yellow fever vaccine responses in identical twins.

The specimen was PBMCs. The source of these receptors is a woman in her late teens or twenties in good health.

In this sample, this clonotype turned up many times. This chain uses TRBV2 with TRBJ2-7; 7 positions agree with TRBD2. The CDR3 runs 14 residues. Germline CDR1 SNHLY, CDR2 FYNNEI. The junction had 12 bases not matched to a gene; V was cut back by 7 bases and J by 6 bases. The CDR3 sequence is CASTFGLEVGEQYF. CDR3 DNA: TGTGCCAGCACCTTCGGACTAGAAGTCGGCGAGCAGTACTTC.

The J gene is TRBJ1-1, the V gene TRBV20-1; the D gene is possibly TRBD1 (6 bases). The CDR3 is made up of 14 amino acids. The V gene lost 0 bases and the J gene lost 7 bases, with 15 bases spanning the gap. Germline loops: CDR1 DFQATT, CDR2 SNEGSKA (reference sequence). CDR3 region: CSARDGGQGYEAFF. The CDR3 region has the DNA TGCAGTGCTAGAGATGGGGGCCAGGGATATGAAGCTTTCTTT.

This clonotype appeared a few times. DNA of the CDR3: TGTGCCACCAGTGATAATGGACTAGCGGGAGCGAGCTCCTACAATGAGCAGTTCTTC. It is translated as CATSDNGLAGASSYNEQFF. V usage is TRBV24-1 and J usage is TRBJ2-1, with 13 bases fitting TRBD2. CDR1 and CDR2 from the germline V gene are KGHDR and SFDVKD. V lost 3 bases and J lost 0; bases outside the gene matches: 7. CDR3 length: 19 amino acids.

V is TRBV5-1 and J is TRBJ2-1; no definite D call. Trimming stripped 4 bases from V and 0 bases from J, with 11 bases between. The CDR3 covers 15 residues. Germline CDR1 reads SGHRS; CDR2 reads YFSETQ. Here the CDR3 DNA reads TGCGCCAGCAGCGCGACCGCGAGCTCCTACAATGAGCAGTTCTTC. Translated: CASSATASSYNEQFF.

This clonotype was detected a few times. This chain joins TRBV27 and TRBJ2-1, with 7 bases identical to TRBD1. The CDR3 loop spans 15 amino acids. V lost 6 bases, J lost 4 bases, and 9 bases stayed unmatched. Per germline, CDR1 MNHEY and CDR2 SMNVEV (reference sequence). CDR3 loop: CASSRRPGQYNEQFF. The CDR3 DNA reads TGTGCCAGCAGCCGACGCCCGGGACAGTACAATGAGCAGTTCTTC.

The table lists this clonotype with a few counts. The gene calls are TRBV5-1 and TRBJ2-2; possibly TRBD1 or TRBD2 for D (5 bases each). V was shortened by 3 bases and J by 4 bases, with 10 bases between the two germline ends. CDR1 is SGHRS, CDR2 YFSETQ, per germline. There are 14 residues in the CDR3. CDR3: CASSWGSGTGELFF. CDR3 coding DNA: TGCGCCAGCAGCTGGGGGTCGGGCACCGGGGAGCTGTTTTTT. Full variable domain (outside the CDR3, taken from reference TRBV5-1 and TRBJ2-2): KAGVTQTPRYLIKTRGQQVTLSCSPISGHRSVSWYQQTPGQGLQFLFEYFSETQRNKGNFPGRFSGRQFSNSRSEMNVSTLELGDSALYLCASSWGSGTGELFFGEGSRLTVL.

Only a few counts were recorded for this clonotype. V and J are TRBV2 and TRBJ1-2, with D uncertain. The CDR3 has 13 amino acids. Trimming took off 1 base at V and 8 bases at J, with 11 bases between the two ends. Germline CDR1 and CDR2: SNHLY and FYNNEI. Here the CDR3 DNA reads TGTGCCAGCAGTGAAGGTTCTCTTGAAGGCTACACCTTC. The encoded protein is CASSEGSLEGYTF.

The rearrangement links TRBV28 to TRBJ2-2, with D uncertain. V was cut by 2 bases and J by 4 bases, with 14 bases left in between. The CDR3 consists of 16 residues. CDR1 is MDHEN and CDR2 is SYDVKM in the germline V gene. The CDR3 loop reads CASSLGFGVGTGELFF. DNA of the CDR3: TGTGCCAGCAGTTTAGGGTTTGGGGTCGGCACCGGGGAGCTGTTTTTT.

The V call is TRBV20-1, the J call TRBJ2-1; no reliable D call. Per germline, CDR1 DFQATT and CDR2 SNEGSKA (reference sequence). V was shortened by 3 bases and J by 1 base, with 22 bases between the two germline ends. The CDR3 length is 18 residues. DNA for the CDR3: TGCAGTGCTAGTGGTTTTCCCCGGAAGTCTGGGTCCTACAATGAGCAGTTCTTC. It translates to CSASGFPRKSGSYNEQFF.

This clonotype was picked up a small number of times. The chain couples TRBV5-1 to TRBJ1-1; D perhaps matches TRBD1 (5 bases). The V gene lost 6 bases and the J gene lost 3 bases, with 15 bases spanning the gap. The CDR3 consists of 14 residues. Germline CDR1 reads SGHRS; CDR2 reads YFSETQ. The CDR3 coding sequence is TGCGCCAGCACATCTCGGGGGTTGGACACTGAAGCTTTCTTT. This sequence encodes CASTSRGLDTEAFF.

The chain carries TRBV29-1 and TRBJ2-2; 9 bases map to TRBD2. Germline CDR1 SQVTM, CDR2 ANQGSEA. CDR3 length: 15 amino acids. V shed 6 bases and J 1 base; nucleotides not matched to a gene: 6. DNA of the CDR3: TGCAGCGTAGCTAAAGCGGGGGGGAACACCGGGGAGCTGTTTTTT. This sequence encodes CSVAKAGGNTGELFF.

The gene calls are TRBV2 and TRBJ1-1; 7 bases align to TRBD1. This CDR3 region has 12 residues. Germline CDR1 SNHLY, CDR2 FYNNEI. The V gene end was trimmed by 4 bases and the J gene end by 8 bases; junction bases not matched to a gene: 4. CDR3: CASSVLTGEAFF. The CDR3 DNA reads as TGTGCCAGCAGTGTCTTGACAGGGGAAGCTTTCTTT.

The chain recombines TRBV6-1 with TRBJ1-6; 8 bases fit TRBD1. The CDR3 consists of 16 residues. The V gene end was trimmed by 6 bases and the J gene end by 5 bases; junction bases not matched to a gene: 9. Looked up from germline, CDR1 is MNHNS and CDR2 is SASEGT. CDR3 sequence reads: CASRFAGGRDNSPLHF. Written as DNA, the CDR3 is TGTGCCAGCAGGTTTGCAGGGGGCCGGGATAATTCACCCCTCCACTTT.

This clonotype came up a few times. The junction does not match germline at one end; this may be a read error. The CDR3 loop reads CSTSGLADRDTQYF. DNA for the CDR3: TGTTCCACCAGTGGACTAGCGGACAGAGATACGCAGTATTTT. The chain uses TRBV24-1 and TRBJ2-3, with 10 bases fitting TRBD2. Germline V gene data show CDR1 as KGHDR and CDR2 as SFDVKD. CDR3 size: 14 residues.

V usage is TRBV2 and J usage is TRBJ2-3; TRBD2 aligns across 7 bases. V lost 1 base and J lost 4; bases outside the gene matches: 5. In germline, CDR1 is SNHLY, CDR2 FYNNEI. The length of the CDR3 is 15 residues. DNA for the CDR3: TGTGCCAGCAGTGAAGAGGAGCTAGCGGCAGATACGCAGTATTTT. Translation gives CASSEEELAADTQYF.

The chain carries TRBV11-2 and TRBJ1-1; TRBD1 matches at 8 bases. This CDR3 region has 18 residues. After removal of 5 bases from V and 0 bases from J, the junction contained 14 bases not matched to a gene. CDR1 is SGHAT and CDR2 is FQNNGV in the germline V gene. The CDR3 loop reads CASSQGAWTGNLNTEAFF. CDR3 nucleotides: TGTGCCAGCAGCCAGGGGGCTTGGACAGGGAATTTGAACACTGAAGCTTTCTTT. Using reference TRBV11-2 and TRBJ1-1 for the parts outside the CDR3, the full variable domain is EAGVAQSPRYKIIEKRQSVAFWCNPISGHATLYWYQQILGQGPKLLIQFQNNGVVDDSQLPKDRFSAERLKGVDSTLKIQPAKLEDSAVYLCASSQGAWTGNLNTEAFFGQGTRLTVV.

This clonotype has just a few counts. V usage is TRBV3-1 and J usage is TRBJ1-1; D gene ambiguous. Trimming cost V 1 base and J 3 bases, with 9 bases left between them. Germline CDR1 is LGHDT and CDR2 is YNNKEL (reference sequence). CDR3 length: 14 amino acids. The DNA of the CDR3 is TGTGCCAGCAGCCAAGGTTTGTCAGACACTGAAGCTTTCTTT. Protein sequence: CASSQGLSDTEAFF.

This clonotype was detected only a few times. V and J are TRBV28 and TRBJ2-2; D gene unclear. The CDR3 is 13 residues long. Germline V lookup: CDR1 MDHEN, CDR2 SYDVKM. V lost 6 bases and J lost 7, with 12 bases in between. Written as DNA, the CDR3 is TGTGCCAGCAGGTCCCTCGATTTCGGGGAGCTGTTTTTT. Translation: CASRSLDFGELFF.

This clonotype has a handful of counts. The chain is built from TRBV6-5 and TRBJ2-1; 8 bases map to TRBD2. The germline V gene encodes CDR1 MNHEY and CDR2 SVGAGI. Trimming cost V 2 bases and J 8 bases; bases outside gene matches: 5. This CDR3 spans 14 amino acids. Here the CDR3 DNA reads TGTGCCAGCAGTTACAGTAGGACTAGCCATGAGCAGTTCTTC. It specifies CASSYSRTSHEQFF.

This chain uses TRBV6-2 or TRBV6-3 with TRBJ2-7; D ambiguous. Germline V gives CDR1 MNHEY, CDR2 SVGEGT. The CDR3 length is 13 residues. Trimming removed 5 bases from V and 0 bases from J, with 8 bases in between. The CDR3 DNA reads as TGTGCCAGCAGTGTCGACGACTCCTACGAGCAGTACTTC. As protein: CASSVDDSYEQYF.

The V and J genes are TRBV20-1 and TRBJ2-1; 10 bases map to TRBD2. V gave up 0 bases and J gave up 8 bases; unmatched junction bases: 7. Per germline, CDR1 DFQATT and CDR2 SNEGSKA (reference sequence). This CDR3 spans 15 amino acids. The chain's CDR3 is CSARERTSGRYEQFF. The CDR3 nucleotides read TGCAGTGCTAGAGAAAGGACTAGCGGTCGCTATGAGCAGTTCTTC.